This T cell receptor beta chain comes out of a study of T cell responses to AZD1222 COVID-19 vaccine. Study conclusions and caveats: Mostly white British, mostly female donors; authors suggested clonal diversity may be underestimated.

Remarks on this clone: The target antigen is unknown.

Profiling relied on immunoSEQ multiplex PCR, and the TCRdb table lists in-frame clones only, not all of them. This sample yields 150,000 to 200,000 clones, of which approximately 92% are seen a single time; 6.9% belongs to the top ten. This CDR3 spans 12 amino acids. The ends were cut back, 0 bases at V and 5 bases at J, with 7 bases in the middle. CDR1 GTSNPN and CDR2 SVGIG come from the germline V gene (reference sequence). This specimen consisted of peripheral blood, obtained on day 0 of AZD1222 vaccination. The genes are TRBV30 and TRBJ1-2; no definite D call. The TCR comes from an adult in good health. This CDR3 reads CAWSVATYGYTF. The DNA for the CDR3 is TGTGCCTGGAGTGTGGCAACGTATGGCTACACCTTC.